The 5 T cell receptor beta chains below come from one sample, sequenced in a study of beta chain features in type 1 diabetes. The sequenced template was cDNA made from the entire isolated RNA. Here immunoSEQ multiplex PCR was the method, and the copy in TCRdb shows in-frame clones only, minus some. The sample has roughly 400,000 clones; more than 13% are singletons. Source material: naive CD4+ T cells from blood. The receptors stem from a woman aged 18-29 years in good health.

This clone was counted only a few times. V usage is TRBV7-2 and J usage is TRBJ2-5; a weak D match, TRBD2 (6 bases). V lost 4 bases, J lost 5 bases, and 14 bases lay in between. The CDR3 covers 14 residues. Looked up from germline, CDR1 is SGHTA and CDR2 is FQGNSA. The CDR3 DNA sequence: TGTGCCAGCAGCTCCCAAGGAGGGACTGAGACCCAGTACTTC. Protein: CASSSQGGTETQYF.

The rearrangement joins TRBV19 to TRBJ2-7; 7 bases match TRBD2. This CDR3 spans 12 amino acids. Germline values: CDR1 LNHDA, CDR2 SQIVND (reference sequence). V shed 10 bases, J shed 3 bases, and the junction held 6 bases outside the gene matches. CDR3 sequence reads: CATRRGNYEQYF. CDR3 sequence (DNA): TGTGCCACTAGGCGGGGGAACTACGAGCAGTACTTC.

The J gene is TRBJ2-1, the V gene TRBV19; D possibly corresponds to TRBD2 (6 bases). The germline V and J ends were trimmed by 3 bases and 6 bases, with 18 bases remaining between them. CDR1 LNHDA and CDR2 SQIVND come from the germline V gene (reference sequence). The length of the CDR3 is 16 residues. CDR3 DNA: TGTGCCAGTAGTATCTACCGTGGAGGGTGGGGCAATGAGCAGTTCTTC. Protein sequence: CASSIYRGGWGNEQFF.

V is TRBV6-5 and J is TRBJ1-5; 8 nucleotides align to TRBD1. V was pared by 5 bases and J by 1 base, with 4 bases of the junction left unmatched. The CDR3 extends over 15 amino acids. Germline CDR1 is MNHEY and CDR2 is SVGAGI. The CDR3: CASSVDRVSNQPQHF. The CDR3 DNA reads TGTGCCAGCAGTGTGGACAGGGTCAGCAATCAGCCCCAGCATTTT.

Here the CDR3 reads CAWSGLARNEQFF. DNA for the CDR3: TGTGCCTGGAGCGGACTAGCGAGGAATGAGCAGTTCTTC. The rearrangement joins TRBV30 to TRBJ2-1; 9 bases fit TRBD2. Germline V gene data show CDR1 as GTSNPN and CDR2 as SVGIG (reference sequence). V shed 3 bases, J shed 7 bases, and the junction held 4 bases outside the gene matches. The CDR3 runs 13 residues.